This TCR beta chain originates from a study of T cells in Graves' hyperthyroidism and ophthalmopathy. This clonotype was detected many times. Its target is unknown. Germline V gives CDR1 SGHTA, CDR2 FQGNSA. Germline trimming cut 5 bases from V and 9 bases from J; bases unmatched to any gene: 11. This CDR3 has 15 residues. Study-wide findings and caveats: Ophthalmopathy prediction by the model preceded onset by a median roughly 6 months.

Patients were excluded for uncontrolled infection, other autoimmune disease, pregnancy or lactation. Template material for amplifying TCR beta CDR3 regions consisted of RNA transcripts. Using the HTBI primer set, a first-round RT-PCR was run on the TCR CDR3. TCRdb redid the calling of the multiplex PCR reads with MiXCR, one entry per CDR3 protein. Among 370,000 or so distinct CDR3 sequences, roughly 25% were seen once, and the ten largest hold around four fifths. V and J are TRBV7-2 and TRBJ2-1; 9 bases are a match to TRBD2. This clonotype was obtained from a man in his forties or fifties with Graves' hyperthyroidism. Sequenced material: blood. This chain's CDR3 is CASSLQGLAGGEQFF. As DNA, the CDR3 is TGTGCCAGCAGCCTCCAGGGACTAGCCGGGGGTGAGCAGTTCTTC.